The source of this T cell receptor beta chain is a study of early T cells in non-severe SARS-CoV-2 infection. Across the whole study: With bulk RNA from unsorted whole blood as input, sequencing yielded unpaired chains.

About this clonotype: At one end, the junction sequence differs from germline, possibly due to a read error.

This CDR3 comprises 17 residues. Germline CDR1 LGHDT, CDR2 YNNKEL (reference sequence). As part of library construction, unique molecular identifiers were attached to individual cDNA molecules. In TCRdb, the 5' RACE reads were re-called with MiXCR into one record per CDR3 protein. Of around 29,000 distinct CDR3 sequences detected, about 8.6% appear once; the ten largest clones hold around 13%. This receptor was identified in an adult who was a healthcare worker with PCR-confirmed SARS-CoV-2 infection or an uninfected control (not recorded which). This rearrangement joins TRBV3-1 to TRBJ2-3; tentatively, D is TRBD2 (6 bases). Input material: whole blood. CDR3: CASSKERVGAATDTQYF. CDR3 sequence (DNA): TGTGCCAGCAGCAAAGAGCGGGTAGGGGCCGCCACAGATACGCAGTATTTT.